This T cell receptor beta chain was sequenced for a study of CD8+CD57+ T cells in acquired aplastic anemia (dated by TCRdb to the late 2010s). For the study in its entirety: DNA extracted from sorted CD4+ and CD8+ cells had a mean of about 3.3 ug, with a range of about 0.19 to 27.4 ug. CD8+CD57+ expansion was defined as frequency above the mean frequency observed in healthy subjects. The full study reports these points: Patients and healthy controls showed no significant difference in CD8+ Simpson's diversity (P=0.060). Nearly 30 CD8+ CDR3 sequences were found in both patients and controls but appeared to be highly expressed in patients and within the immunodominant clones of the patients.

Patients chosen for sequencing had shown expansion of CD8+CD57+ cells by flow cytometry. All patients had severe acquired aplastic anemia diagnosed by International Study of Aplastic Anemia and Agranulocytosis and Camitta criteria. Patients had received no therapy at the time of blood sampling. The study deep-sequenced TCR repertoires of sorted CD4+ and CD8+ blood T cells from severe aplastic anemia patients and healthy subjects. In the USA, patient enrollment took place under clinicaltrials.gov protocols 00001620, 01623167, 00001397, 00071045, 00081523 and 00961064. Ficoll-Paque density gradient centrifugation was used to isolate peripheral blood mononuclear cells. Before DNA was extracted, CD4+ and CD8+ T cells were sorted using either FACS or magnetic beads. About this clonotype itself: Its antigen is unknown. No clone much larger than this one lies a single base away; base qualities are absent.

Genomic DNA served as template for TCR beta VDJ combination and CDR3 sequence profiling. TCR repertoire sequencing was run on an Illumina HiSeq 2000. On the authors' methods: Repertoire assessment relied on Simpson's diversity index, CDR3 size and DJ length profiles, and TRBV/TRBJ rearrangement plots. Whichever DNA sequence was most abundant in the deep sequencing data was defined as the immunodominant clone. CDR3 amino acid sequences were screened for sharing across subjects and compared with published repertoires and the VDJdb database. TCRdb applied fastp at Q25 and MiXCR to the public reads, then kept only in-frame beta chains. Every entry covers one CDR3 protein and lists the most common genes and DNA from its rows. The V and J calls were determined by TCRdb, not by the authors. The sample data list 180,000 or so distinct CDR3 sequences, and nearly 65% of these were observed just once. Roughly 43% of the sample belongs to the ten largest clones.

The CDR3 goes from the cysteine to the phenylalanine over 15 residues. Of all the DNA, just the CDR3 is kept, 45 bases in frame from base 1. From a lookup of the germline V gene (reference sequence), CDR1 and CDR2 are LNHNV and YYDKDF. Trimming removed 4 bases from V and 7 bases from J, leaving 17 bases between the germline ends. This receptor was identified in a human donor with aplastic anemia. This chain is built from TRBV15 and TRBJ1-5; the D gene is unclear. Sequences were obtained from sorted CD4+, CD8+, or CD8+CD57+ T cells (not recorded which) from PBMCs. At the DNA level, the sequence is TGTGCCACCAGCATCGGCCAGGAGTTCCGCCAGCCCCAGCATTTT. Translation gives CATSIGQEFRQPQHF. Outside the CDR3, residues come from the reference TRBV15 and TRBJ1-5 proteins, so the full variable domain is: DAMVIQNPRYQVTQFGKPVTLSCSQTLNHNVMYWYQQKSSQAPKLLFHYYDKDFNNEADTPDNFQSRRPNTSFCFLDIRSPGLGDTAMYLCATSIGQEFRQPQHFGDGTRLSIL.